The 26 T cell receptor beta chains below were found in one sample sequenced in a study of graft-versus-host responses after intestinal transplantation. Only in-frame clones appear in the TCRdb table, and some are missing; sequencing was by immunoSEQ multiplex PCR. Of about 120,000 clones listed, approximately 92% are singletons. Antigens of these TCRs are unknown. The source material was unstimulated CD4+ T cells sorted from spleen or lymph node cells, sampled before intestinal transplant. These receptors were obtained from a human donor who received an intestinal transplant.

This chain connects TRBV18 to TRBJ1-1; 9 nucleotides agree with TRBD1. The CDR3 runs 15 residues. Germline V gene sequence: CDR1 KGHSH, CDR2 LQKENI. V shed 4 bases, J shed 4 bases, and the junction held 7 bases outside the gene matches. The CDR3 spells CASSLRTGQGTEAFF. The CDR3 coding sequence is TGTGCCAGCTCACTCAGAACGGGACAGGGCACTGAAGCTTTCTTT.

A single count supports this clone. The chain is built from TRBV29-1 and TRBJ2-1; 8 nucleotides match TRBD1. This CDR3 has 14 residues. V was clipped by 6 bases and J by 7 bases; unmatched bases: 11. Per germline, CDR1 SQVTM and CDR2 ANQGSEA. The CDR3 sequence is CSVGEWTGRNEQFF. CDR3 in DNA: TGCAGCGTAGGCGAATGGACAGGGAGAAATGAGCAGTTCTTC.

The gene calls are TRBV5-1 and TRBJ1-2, with D perhaps TRBD1 (5 bases). Germline V lookup: CDR1 SGHRS, CDR2 YFSETQ. The V end was cut by 4 bases, the J end by 7 bases, with 17 bases between. CDR3 size: 14 residues. The CDR3 DNA follows: TGCGCCAGCAGCGACCCCCCGGGGACGAGTGGCTACACCTTC. This encodes CASSDPPGTSGYTF.

The chain has TRBV7-2 and TRBJ2-7, with D tentatively TRBD1 (6 bases). Deletions cut 5 bases from V and 2 bases from J, with 28 bases between. This CDR3 is 19 amino acids long. Germline lookup yields CDR1 SGHTA and CDR2 FQGNSA. CDR3 coding DNA: TGTGCCAGCAGCGCCAAGACAATCTACAGGGCCTCGATACCCTACGAGCAGTACTTC. Protein sequence: CASSAKTIYRASIPYEQYF.

The J gene is TRBJ2-2, the V gene TRBV6-5; 7 bases align to TRBD1. V was clipped by 2 bases and J by 1 base; unmatched bases: 1. The CDR3 length is 15 residues. The germline CDR1 and CDR2 sequences are MNHEY and SVGAGI. The CDR3 region is CASSYRDRNTGELFF. In DNA, the CDR3 is TGTGCCAGCAGTTACCGGGACAGGAACACCGGGGAGCTGTTTTTT.

This clone was counted only a few times. V gene TRBV19 combines with J gene TRBJ1-1; no clear D gene. Germline values: CDR1 LNHDA, CDR2 SQIVND (reference sequence). Trimming cost V 3 bases and J 4 bases, with 15 bases left between them. The CDR3 has 15 amino acids. DNA for the CDR3: TGTGCCAGTAGTATCCGACCCCAAAGGAGCACTGAAGCTTTCTTT. The encoded protein is CASSIRPQRSTEAFF. The full variable domain, with the rest looked up from reference TRBV19 and TRBJ1-1, is DGGITQSPKYLFRKEGQNVTLSCEQNLNHDAMYWYRQDPGQGLRLIYYSQIVNDFQKGDIAEGYSVSREKKESFPLTVTSAQKNPTAFYLCASSIRPQRSTEAFFGQGTRLTVV.

The CDR3 DNA sequence: TGTGCCAGCAGCCAAGAACTCCGGGGAACAGGGGGCTACACCTTC. Protein sequence: CASSQELRGTGGYTF. The chain joins TRBV14 to TRBJ1-2; the D gene is possibly TRBD1 (6 bases). V gave up 0 bases and J gave up 8 bases, with 16 bases separating them. CDR3 length: 15 residues. Germline V CDR1 and CDR2: SGHDN, FVKESK.

This sequence joins TRBV30 and TRBJ1-2; perhaps TRBD1 as D (6 bases). This CDR3 comprises 18 residues. Per the germline V gene, CDR1 is GTSNPN and CDR2 is SVGIG (reference sequence). V lost 0 bases to trimming and J lost 2 bases, with 22 bases between them. This CDR3 is CAWSVLDRRGLRNYGYTF. Here the CDR3 DNA reads TGTGCCTGGAGTGTCTTGGACAGACGGGGGCTGAGAAACTATGGCTACACCTTC.

J is TRBJ2-5 and V is TRBV7-8; D is unresolved. CDR1 is SGHVS, CDR2 FQNEAQ, per germline. Trimming removed 1 base from V and 9 bases from J, with 15 bases in between. The CDR3 extends over 14 amino acids. DNA of the CDR3: TGTGCCAGCAGCTTAGGTGCAGGCCCTAAGGCCCAGTACTTC. The encoded protein is CASSLGAGPKAQYF.

The chain has TRBV28 and TRBJ2-7; tentatively, D is TRBD2 (6 bases). The CDR3 is 15 residues long. Trimming left V 3 bases short and J 6 bases short, with 18 bases between. Germline V gene data show CDR1 as MDHEN and CDR2 as SYDVKM. The CDR3 loop is CASSFGGMKAGEQYF. The CDR3 DNA follows: TGTGCCAGCAGTTTTGGCGGGATGAAGGCAGGCGAGCAGTACTTC. The variable domain in full, with the rest retrieved from reference TRBV28 and TRBJ2-7, is DVKVTQSSRYLVKRTGEKVFLECVQDMDHENMFWYRQDPGLGLRLIYFSYDVKMKEKGDIPEGYSVSREKKERFSLILESASTNQTSMYLCASSFGGMKAGEQYFGPGTRLTVT.

V is TRBV6-5 and J is TRBJ2-1; D might be TRBD2 (7 bases). CDR1 and CDR2 (germline): MNHEY, SVGAGI. Trimming cost V 2 bases and J 5 bases, with 16 bases left between them. This CDR3 comprises 16 residues. The CDR3 DNA reads as TGTGCCAGCAGTTACAGGAGAGCGGGACAACACAATGAGCAGTTCTTC. This codes for CASSYRRAGQHNEQFF.

On this clone: The sample holds other DNA sequences that translate to the same CDR3. V is TRBV18 and J is TRBJ2-1; D possibly corresponds to TRBD2 (6 bases). This CDR3 has 15 amino acids. Germline V lookup: CDR1 KGHSH, CDR2 LQKENI. Trimming took 3 bases from V and 0 from J, leaving 9 bases between them. The chain's CDR3 is CASSPAGSSYNEQFF. The CDR3 region has the DNA TGTGCCAGCTCACCCGCGGGGAGCTCCTACAATGAGCAGTTCTTC.

J is TRBJ2-2 and V is TRBV15; 13 nucleotides align to TRBD2. This CDR3 has 18 amino acids. In germline, CDR1 is LNHNV, CDR2 YYDKDF (reference sequence). V shed 1 base, J shed 5 bases, and the junction held 7 bases outside the gene matches. The CDR3 protein is CATSRGTSGSLGTGELFF. CDR3 bases: TGTGCCACCAGCAGAGGGACTAGCGGGAGTCTGGGGACCGGGGAGCTGTTTTTT.

The chain joins TRBV6-1 to TRBJ1-2, with D possibly being TRBD1 (5 bases). The CDR3 totals 14 residues. Germline V gene data show CDR1 as MNHNS and CDR2 as SASEGT. Trimming took off 3 bases at V and 3 bases at J, with 11 bases between the two ends. The CDR3 reads CASSEGVWDYGYTF. CDR3 in DNA: TGTGCCAGCAGTGAGGGGGTGTGGGACTATGGCTACACCTTC.

The rearrangement uses TRBV9 and TRBJ1-1, with D uncertain. The CDR3 length is 13 residues. The V gene lost 0 bases and the J gene lost 1 base, with 4 bases spanning the gap. Looked up from germline, CDR1 is SGDLS and CDR2 is YYNGEE. This CDR3 reads CASSVGSNTEAFF. Written as DNA, the CDR3 is TGTGCCAGCAGCGTAGGGTCGAACACTGAAGCTTTCTTT.

The chain links TRBV10-1 to TRBJ1-5, with a tentative D call TRBD1 (5 bases). Trimming stripped 2 bases from V and 2 bases from J, with 7 bases between. The CDR3 sequence is 14 residues long. Germline CDR1 WNHNN, CDR2 SYGVQD (reference sequence). The CDR3 DNA reads TGCGCCAGCAGTGAGGGACAAGGCAATCAGCCCCAGCATTTT. Translated: CASSEGQGNQPQHF.

This rearrangement joins TRBV2 to TRBJ1-1, with a weak D call TRBD1 (5 bases). This CDR3 spans 16 amino acids. Germline V gives CDR1 SNHLY, CDR2 FYNNEI. Trimming shortened V by 2 bases and J by 6 bases, and 19 bases separated the two germline ends. In nucleotides, the CDR3 is TGTGCCAGCAGTGAATTGGGCGGGACCCCGGGCCCTGAAGCTTTCTTT. It encodes CASSELGGTPGPEAFF.

The chain has TRBV18 and TRBJ2-7; D is undetermined. V was pared by 3 bases and J by 0 bases, with 9 bases between. In germline, CDR1 is KGHSH, CDR2 LQKENI. The CDR3 has 14 amino acids. CDR3 residues: CASSPASHSYEQYF. The CDR3 DNA follows: TGTGCCAGCTCACCGGCCAGCCACTCCTACGAGCAGTACTTC.

V usage is TRBV5-1 and J usage is TRBJ2-3; no definite D call. The V gene's germline CDR1 is SGHRS and CDR2 YFSETQ. This CDR3 region has 15 residues. V was cut by 0 bases and J by 2 bases, with 10 bases left in between. DNA for the CDR3: TGCGCCAGCAGCTTGGACAGAGGCGACACAGATACGCAGTATTTT. This encodes CASSLDRGDTDTQYF.

The chain joins TRBV6-5 to TRBJ1-3; D unclear. V was trimmed by 6 bases and J by 4 bases, leaving 7 bases between them. CDR3 length equals 12 residues. Germline V lookup: CDR1 MNHEY, CDR2 SVGAGI. The CDR3 reads CASRAQGNTIYF. CDR3 DNA sequence: TGTGCCAGCAGGGCACAGGGAAACACCATATATTTT.

The chain has TRBV28 and TRBJ1-2; D is perhaps TRBD1 (5 bases). V gave up 3 bases and J gave up 8 bases, with 16 bases separating them. CDR3 length equals 14 residues. CDR1 is MDHEN, CDR2 SYDVKM, per germline. The CDR3 bases are TGTGCCAGCAGTTTTAGGGACTTATGGGGGGGCTACACCTTC. Translation: CASSFRDLWGGYTF.

This sequence joins TRBV27 and TRBJ2-7; D perhaps matches TRBD2 (7 bases). CDR1 is MNHEY and CDR2 is SMNVEV in the germline V gene (reference sequence). V was trimmed by 2 bases and J by 5 bases, leaving 16 bases between them. The CDR3 is 15 amino acids. The CDR3 DNA reads TGTGCCAGCAGTTTAATCGGGGGGCAAGGAAACGAGCAGTACTTC. Residues: CASSLIGGQGNEQYF.

The chain links TRBV10-3 to TRBJ1-3; TRBD1 matches at 11 bases. The ends lost 4 bases at V and 7 bases at J; junction bases unmatched: 15. Germline values: CDR1 ENHRY, CDR2 SYGVKD. The CDR3 is 18 residues long. The CDR3 DNA sequence: TGTGCCATCAGTGGGGGGGACAGGGGGAATGTGCTGAGGAACACCATATATTTT. It codes for CAISGGDRGNVLRNTIYF.

V and J are TRBV28 and TRBJ1-2; 7 nucleotides align to TRBD1. With 6 bases clipped from V and 5 bases from J, the junction kept 12 bases outside the gene matches. The CDR3 covers 15 residues. Germline V CDR1 and CDR2: MDHEN, SYDVKM. The DNA for the CDR3 is TGTGCCAGCAGCGACGAACAGGGGACCCTATATGGCTACACCTTC. Residues: CASSDEQGTLYGYTF.

V is TRBV18 and J is TRBJ2-7, with D maybe TRBD2 (6 bases). Germline loops: CDR1 KGHSH, CDR2 LQKENI. Trimming removed 3 bases from V and 3 bases from J, with 15 bases in between. The CDR3 covers 15 residues. DNA for the CDR3: TGTGCCAGCTCACCCCCCGGGACTCAATTCTACGAGCAGTACTTC. Translation: CASSPPGTQFYEQYF.

The V call is TRBV6-1, the J call TRBJ1-2; TRBD1 is a possible D gene (5 bases). V was cut by 6 bases and J by 0 bases, with 11 bases left in between. The CDR3 runs to 14 residues. Germline V gene sequence: CDR1 MNHNS, CDR2 SASEGT. The CDR3 sequence is CASSTGLSNYGYTF. In nucleotides, the CDR3 is TGTGCCAGCAGCACGGGACTTTCTAACTATGGCTACACCTTC.